This T cell receptor beta chain was retrieved from a study of blood T cell repertoires in COVID-19. Study details: COVID-19 samples collected from the United States, Italy and Spain covered acute and convalescent phases. From T cells, B-cell-depleted T cells, or PBMCs came the material, which was cDNA or gDNA.

In Seattle, patients joined the study during active infection and were tracked longitudinally. Germline CDR1 reads MNHEY; CDR2 reads SVGEGT. V was pared by 0 bases and J by 3 bases, with 12 bases between. The CDR3 contains 17 residues. In the original analysis: Amplification of reference gene primers provided the estimated nucleated cell counts. Using immunoSEQ multiplex PCR, the repertoire was profiled, and TCRdb retains in-frame clones only, with some absent. That table furnishes V, J and clone size, whereas the DNA furnished D and trimming. This table has 100,000 or so clones, roughly 92% appearing once.

The sample comprised peripheral blood. The sequence came from a woman between 50 and 59 years old with COVID-19, enrolled during active disease. This chain joins TRBV6-2 or TRBV6-3 and TRBJ2-6, with D tentatively TRBD2 (7 bases). The CDR3 is CASSYSTGGSGANVLTF. DNA of the CDR3: TGTGCCAGCAGTTACTCTACGGGGGGCAGTGGGGCCAACGTCCTGACTTTC.